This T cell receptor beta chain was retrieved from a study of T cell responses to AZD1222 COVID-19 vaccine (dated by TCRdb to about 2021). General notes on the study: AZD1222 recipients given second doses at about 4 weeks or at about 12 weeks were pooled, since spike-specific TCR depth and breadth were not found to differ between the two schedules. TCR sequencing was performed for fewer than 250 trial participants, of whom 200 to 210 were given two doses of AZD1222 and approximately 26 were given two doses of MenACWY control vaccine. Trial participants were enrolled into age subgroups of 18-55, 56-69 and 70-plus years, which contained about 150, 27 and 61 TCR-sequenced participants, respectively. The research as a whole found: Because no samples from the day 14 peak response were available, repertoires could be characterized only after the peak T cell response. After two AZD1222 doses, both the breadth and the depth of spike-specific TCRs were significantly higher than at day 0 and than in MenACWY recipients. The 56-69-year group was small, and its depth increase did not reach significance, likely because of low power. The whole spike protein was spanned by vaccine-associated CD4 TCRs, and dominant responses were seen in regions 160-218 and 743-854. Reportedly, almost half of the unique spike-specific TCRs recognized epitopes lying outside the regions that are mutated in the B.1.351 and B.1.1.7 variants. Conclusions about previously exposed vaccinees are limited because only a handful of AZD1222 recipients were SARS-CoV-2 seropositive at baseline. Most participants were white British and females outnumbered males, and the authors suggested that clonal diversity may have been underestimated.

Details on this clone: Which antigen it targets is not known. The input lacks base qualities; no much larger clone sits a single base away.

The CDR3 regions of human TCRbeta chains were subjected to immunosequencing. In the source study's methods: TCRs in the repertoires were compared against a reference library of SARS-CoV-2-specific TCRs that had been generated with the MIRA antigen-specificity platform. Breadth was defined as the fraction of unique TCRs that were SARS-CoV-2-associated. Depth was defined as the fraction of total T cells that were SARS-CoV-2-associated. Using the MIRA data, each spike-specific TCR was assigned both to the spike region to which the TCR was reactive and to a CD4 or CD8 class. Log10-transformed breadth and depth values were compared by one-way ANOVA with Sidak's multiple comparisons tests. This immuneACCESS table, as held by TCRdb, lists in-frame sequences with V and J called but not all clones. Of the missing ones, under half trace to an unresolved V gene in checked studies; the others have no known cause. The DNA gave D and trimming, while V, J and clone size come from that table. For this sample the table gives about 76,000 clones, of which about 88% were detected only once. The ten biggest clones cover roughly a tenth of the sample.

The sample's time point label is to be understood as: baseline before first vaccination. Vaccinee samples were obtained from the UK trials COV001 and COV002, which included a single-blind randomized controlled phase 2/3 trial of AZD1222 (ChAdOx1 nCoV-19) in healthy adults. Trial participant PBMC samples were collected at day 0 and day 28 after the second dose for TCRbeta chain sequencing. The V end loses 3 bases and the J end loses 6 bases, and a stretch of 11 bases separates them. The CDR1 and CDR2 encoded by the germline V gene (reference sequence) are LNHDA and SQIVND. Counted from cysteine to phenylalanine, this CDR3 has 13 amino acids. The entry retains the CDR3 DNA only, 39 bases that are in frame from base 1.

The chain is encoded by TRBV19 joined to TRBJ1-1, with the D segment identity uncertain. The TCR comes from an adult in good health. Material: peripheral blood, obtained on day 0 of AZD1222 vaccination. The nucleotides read TGTGCCAGTAGTATTGTGGGAGGCGCTGAAGCTTTCTTT. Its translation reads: CASSIVGGAEAFF. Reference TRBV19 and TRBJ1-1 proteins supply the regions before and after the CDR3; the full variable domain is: DGGITQSPKYLFRKEGQNVTLSCEQNLNHDAMYWYRQDPGQGLRLIYYSQIVNDFQKGDIAEGYSVSREKKESFPLTVTSAQKNPTAFYLCASSIVGGAEAFFGQGTRLTVV.